These T cell receptor beta chains were read from a single sample in a study of blood T cells in healthy people across ages. MiXCR was run by TCRdb on the 5' RACE reads, yielding one entry per CDR3 protein. The repertoire includes fewer than 800,000 distinct CDR3 sequences, around 21% of them detected once, and approximately 3.7% sits in the top ten. The sample consisted of blood. The receptors come from a man between 65 and 85 years old in good health. CDR3s include the opening cysteine and the closing phenylalanine or tryptophan. Each record gives: clone size, D gene, J gene, V gene, CDR3 length, CDR3 DNA, CDR3 protein. D genes are given only for firm matches. The listing skips clone size in some rows; elsewhere it reads once, few, many or a size class.

NA,TRBD2,TRBJ2-7,TRBV10-2,16,TGCGCCAGCAGGACAGGGACTAGCGGGAGGGCCTACGAGCAGTACTTC,CASRTGTSGRAYEQYF
NA,NA,TRBJ2-5,TRBV10-3,16,TGTGCCATCAGTGAGCCTTTGATTGCCGGGGTTGAGACCCAGTACTTC,CAISEPLIAGVETQYF
few,TRBD2,TRBJ2-1,TRBV6-2/TRBV6-3,13,TGTGCCAGCAGCACCGGGGGGGCAGGCGAGCAGTTCTTC,CASSTGGAGEQFF
NA,NA,TRBJ2-2,TRBV27,17,TGTGCCAGCAGCCTTTACACCGGGACGAAGAACACCGGGGAGCTGTTTTTT,CASSLYTGTKNTGELFF
few,TRBD2,TRBJ2-1,TRBV20-1,17,TGCAGGCCAGGTTCCCTAGCGGGAGGGCCGTCTTCTAATGAGCAGTTCTTC,CRPGSLAGGPSSNEQFF
NA,TRBD2,TRBJ2-3,TRBV28,13,TGTGCCAGCAGTCAGCGGGAACCAGATACGCAGTATTTT,CASSQREPDTQYF
NA,NA,TRBJ2-1,TRBV20-1,15,TGCAGTGATATAGGGGGGCGGGACTCCTACAATGAGCAGTTCTTC,CSDIGGRDSYNEQFF
NA,NA,TRBJ1-4,TRBV20-1,12,TGCAGTGCTAGGGGGTCTGAAGAAAAACTGTTTTTT,CSARGSEEKLFF
NA,TRBD1,TRBJ1-5,TRBV10-3,17,TGTGCCATCAGTGAGTCGGTCGGACAGGGAAGCAATCAGCCCCAGCATTTT,CAISESVGQGSNQPQHF
many,TRBD1,TRBJ1-2,TRBV7-9,17,TGTGCCAGCAGCCCCCCCATACCCACAGGGGGCGCAGATGGCTACACCTTC,CASSPPIPTGGADGYTF
many,NA,TRBJ2-1,TRBV20-1,15,TGCAGTGCTAGACCCAGGGGTAAATCCTACAATGAGCAGTTCTTC,CSARPRGKSYNEQFF
few,TRBD2,TRBJ2-1,TRBV12-3/TRBV12-4,15,TGTGCCAGCAGTTTAGCTAGCGGGTTTTACAATGAGCAGTTCTTC,CASSLASGFYNEQFF
NA,TRBD1,TRBJ2-5,TRBV2,13,TGTGCCAGCAAGGGACAGCCTCAAGAGACCCAGTACTTC,CASKGQPQETQYF
NA,NA,TRBJ1-6,TRBV20-1,14,TGCAGTGCTAGGGGGGGGAAGGGACTTTCACCCCTCCACTTT,CSARGGKGLSPLHF
NA,NA,TRBJ2-7,TRBV14,11,TGTGCCAGCAGCCAAACGCACGAGCAGTACTTC,CASSQTHEQYF
many,NA,TRBJ2-3,TRBV28,13,TGTGCCAGCAACGCCGGGGACACAGATACGCAGTATTTT,CASNAGDTDTQYF
many,NA,TRBJ1-4,TRBV14,14,TGTGCCAGCAGACGCGGACAGATTAATGAAAAACTGTTTTTT,CASRRGQINEKLFF
NA,NA,TRBJ2-5,TRBV7-9,15,TGTGCCGGCAGCTTCCAGTTAGGACCCCAAGAGACCCAGTACTTC,CAGSFQLGPQETQYF
NA,NA,TRBJ2-2,TRBV2,15,TGTGCCAGCAGTAGGGGTTCGGTGGACACCGGGGAGCTGTTTTTT,CASSRGSVDTGELFF
NA,NA,TRBJ2-5,TRBV20-1,12,TGCAGTGCTAGCGCTGGGGAAGAGACCCAGTACTTC,CSASAGEETQYF